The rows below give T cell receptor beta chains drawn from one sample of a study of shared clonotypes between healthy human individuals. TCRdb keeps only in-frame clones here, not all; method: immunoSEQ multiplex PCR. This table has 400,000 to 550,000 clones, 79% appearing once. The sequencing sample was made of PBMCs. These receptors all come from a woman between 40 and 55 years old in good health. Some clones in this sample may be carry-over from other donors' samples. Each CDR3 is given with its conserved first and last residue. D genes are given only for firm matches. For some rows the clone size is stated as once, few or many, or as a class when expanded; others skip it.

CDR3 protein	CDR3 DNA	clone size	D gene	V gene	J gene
CASTELPSYNEQFF	TGTGCCAGCACAGAACTACCCTCCTACAATGAGCAGTTCTTC	-	-	TRBV27	TRBJ2-1
CSIVAVGGDEQYF	TGCAGCATAGTAGCGGTCGGGGGTGACGAGCAGTACTTC	-	-	TRBV29-1	TRBJ2-7
CASSKPGQAYEQYF	TGCGCCAGCAGCAAACCGGGACAGGCCTACGAGCAGTACTTC	-	TRBD1	TRBV5-1	TRBJ2-7
CASSQSVPGSNQPQHF	TGCGCCAGCAGTCAATCGGTCCCCGGTAGCAATCAGCCCCAGCATTTT	-	-	TRBV23-1	TRBJ1-5
CASSTGVLTNEKLFF	TGTGCCAGTAGTACGGGCGTTCTAACTAATGAAAAACTGTTTTTT	-	-	TRBV19	TRBJ1-4
CASNRRRQAGNTIYF	TGTGCCAGTAATCGGCGCCGTCAAGCAGGAAACACCATATATTTT	-	-	TRBV19	TRBJ1-3
CASSTRLASIGNEQFF	TGTGCCAGCAGTACACGACTAGCGAGTATCGGCAATGAGCAGTTCTTC	many	TRBD2	TRBV28	TRBJ2-1
CASSPRTETYEQYF	TGTGCCAGCTCACCCCGGACGGAAACCTACGAGCAGTACTTC	-	-	TRBV18	TRBJ2-7
CASSIGDTQYF	TGTGCCAGCAGCATCGGAGATACGCAGTATTTT	-	-	TRBV7-3	TRBJ2-3
CASSLRDRTTSYEQYF	TGTGCCAGCAGCCTCAGAGACAGGACGACTTCCTACGAGCAGTACTTC	-	-	TRBV21-1	TRBJ2-7
CASSLDLQDSEQYF	TGTGCCAGCAGCTTGGATCTCCAGGACTCCGAGCAGTACTTC	-	-	TRBV5-4	TRBJ2-7
CASSHRGPTLQETQYF	TGTGCCAGCAGCCACAGGGGGCCAACCCTCCAAGAGACCCAGTACTTC	once	TRBD1	TRBV7-8	TRBJ2-5
CASSLVGQGESEQYF	TGCGCCAGCAGCTTGGTAGGACAGGGGGAGAGCGAGCAGTACTTC	-	TRBD1	TRBV5-1	TRBJ2-7
CASSVSLAGLARNEQFF	TGTGCCAGCAGCGTCTCCCTCGCAGGACTAGCGCGGAATGAGCAGTTCTTC	-	TRBD2	TRBV9	TRBJ2-1
CASSPGGASYEQYF	TGTGCCAGCTCACCCGGGGGGGCATCCTACGAGCAGTACTTC	once	TRBD2	TRBV18	TRBJ2-7
CASSELQGRFEKLFF	TGTGCCAGCAGTGAACTCCAGGGGAGATTTGAAAAACTGTTTTTT	-	-	TRBV6-1	TRBJ1-4
CASTPGTSAYFGEQFF	TGTGCCAGTACACCCGGGACTAGCGCCTACTTCGGTGAGCAGTTCTTC	-	TRBD2	TRBV19	TRBJ2-1
CASSLGALGNIQYF	TGTGCCAGCAGCTTAGGGGCCCTAGGAAACATTCAGTACTTC	-	-	TRBV11-2	TRBJ2-4
CASRLEEGEQYF	TGTGCCAGCCGCCTCGAGGAGGGCGAGCAGTACTTC	-	-	TRBV28	TRBJ2-7
CASSDPGPGTGIGYTF	TGTGCCAGCAGTGACCCTGGTCCCGGGACAGGGATCGGCTACACCTTC	-	TRBD1	TRBV25-1	TRBJ1-2
CASSEVGLVDEQFF	TGTGCCAGCAGTGAAGTCGGACTAGTCGATGAGCAGTTCTTC	-	TRBD2	TRBV6-1	TRBJ2-1
CASSLRQEEQYF	TGTGCCAGCAGCCTTAGACAGGAAGAGCAGTACTTC	-	-	TRBV28	TRBJ2-7
CASCMQVSSGVSVDTQYF	TGTGCCAGCTGCATGCAAGTGTCTTCGGGAGTATCAGTAGATACGCAGTATTTT	few	-	TRBV7-2	TRBJ2-3
CAWRRRGTGELFF	TGTGCCTGGAGGCGTAGGGGCACCGGGGAGCTGTTTTTT	many	-	TRBV30	TRBJ2-2
CASSSPTSGRAEFF	TGTGCCAGCAGCTCCCCAACTAGCGGGAGGGCCGAGTTCTTC	-	TRBD2	TRBV7-6	TRBJ2-1
CASSLGRTGYLRSYNEQFF	TGTGCCAGCAGCTTAGGGAGAACAGGGTATTTGAGGTCCTACAATGAGCAGTTCTTC	-	-	TRBV7-6	TRBJ2-1
CASRSTGGSYEQYF	TGTGCCAGCAGGTCGACAGGAGGCTCCTACGAGCAGTACTTC	-	-	TRBV6-1	TRBJ2-7
CAWSVGGLTTGELFF	TGTGCCTGGAGTGTAGGGGGACTAACCACCGGGGAGCTGTTTTTT	few	-	TRBV30	TRBJ2-2
CASSVTGTGGDEQYF	TGTGCCAGTAGTGTCACCGGGACAGGGGGCGACGAGCAGTACTTC	-	TRBD1	TRBV19	TRBJ2-7
CASSLGTSGRSVSYEQYF	TGTGCCAGCAGCTTAGGGACTAGCGGGAGGTCGGTCTCCTACGAGCAGTACTTC	-	TRBD2	TRBV7-2	TRBJ2-7
CASSLHGAWETQYF	TGTGCCAGCAGCTTGCATGGGGCATGGGAGACCCAGTACTTC	-	-	TRBV7-3	TRBJ2-5
CASSRIEHTGELFF	TGTGCCAGTAGTAGAATAGAACACACCGGGGAGCTGTTTTTT	-	-	TRBV19	TRBJ2-2
CASSFVSGGGPLGEQFF	TGTGCCAGCAGCTTTGTCAGTGGGGGAGGGCCTTTGGGTGAGCAGTTCTTC	-	TRBD2	TRBV11-2	TRBJ2-1
CASSPPGGQGASYEQYF	TGTGCCAGCTCACCACCGGGCGGACAGGGGGCGAGCTACGAGCAGTACTTC	-	TRBD1	TRBV18	TRBJ2-7
CASTSGNEQFF	TGTGCCAGCACCTCCGGGAATGAGCAGTTCTTC	-	-	TRBV6-5	TRBJ2-1
CASSDLAGGLDEQYF	TGTGCCAGCAGTGACCTAGCGGGCGGATTGGACGAGCAGTACTTC	-	TRBD2	TRBV28	TRBJ2-7
CASRRQNEQFF	TGTGCCTCCCGCCGACAGAATGAGCAGTTCTTC	-	-	TRBV7-2	TRBJ2-1
CASRGTSGSFYEQYF	TGTGCCAGCAGAGGTACTAGCGGGAGTTTCTACGAGCAGTACTTC	-	TRBD2	TRBV27	TRBJ2-7
CASSKSVGQPQHF	TGTGCCAGTAGTAAGTCGGTGGGTCAGCCCCAGCATTTT	-	-	TRBV19	TRBJ1-5
CASRDRTGHNEKLFF	TGTGCCAGCAGAGATCGGACAGGCCACAATGAAAAACTGTTTTTT	-	TRBD1	TRBV5-8	TRBJ1-4
CASSSRTDSPLHF	TGTGCCAGCAGCTCTCGGACCGATTCACCCCTCCACTTT	-	-	TRBV28	TRBJ1-6
CASGRGNTEAFF	TGTGCCAGCGGGCGGGGGAACACTGAAGCTTTCTTT	-	-	TRBV6-4	TRBJ1-1
CASRQGYGNTEAFF	TGTGCCAGTAGGCAGGGATACGGGAACACTGAAGCTTTCTTT	few	-	TRBV19	TRBJ1-1
CAIRSGQGVDEQFF	TGTGCCATCAGATCGGGACAGGGTGTCGATGAGCAGTTCTTC	-	TRBD1	TRBV10-3	TRBJ2-1
CASSSKRGSYNEQFF	TGTGCCAGCAGCTCTAAGCGGGGATCCTACAATGAGCAGTTCTTC	-	TRBD2	TRBV11-2	TRBJ2-1
CATSRERGAGTGELFF	TGTGCCACCAGCAGGGAAAGAGGGGCGGGTACCGGGGAGCTGTTTTTT	-	-	TRBV15	TRBJ2-2
CASSLQREWETQYF	TGCGCCAGCAGCTTGCAACGGGAATGGGAGACCCAGTACTTC	-	-	TRBV5-1	TRBJ2-5
CASSQINPADDGYTF	TGCGCCAGCAGCCAAATTAACCCGGCTGATGATGGCTACACCTTC	-	-	TRBV4-3	TRBJ1-2
CASSPGQGSYEQYF	TGTGCCAGCTCACCCGGACAGGGGTCCTACGAGCAGTACTTC	-	TRBD1	TRBV18	TRBJ2-7
CASSYGPQGMETQYF	TGTGCCAGCAGTTACGGGCCTCAGGGAATGGAGACCCAGTACTTC	-	-	TRBV6-5	TRBJ2-5
CASSPGTAQETQYF	TGTGCCAGCTCACCGGGGACAGCTCAAGAGACCCAGTACTTC	few	TRBD1	TRBV18	TRBJ2-5
CSVGGRGYEQYF	TGCAGCGTTGGTGGGAGAGGATACGAGCAGTACTTC	-	-	TRBV29-1	TRBJ2-7
CASTISGTENYGYTF	TGTGCCAGCACTATCTCCGGGACGGAAAACTATGGCTACACCTTC	-	-	TRBV28	TRBJ1-2
CASSEGTSGSLEQFF	TGTGCCAGCAGTGAAGGGACTAGCGGGAGCCTTGAGCAGTTCTTC	-	TRBD2	TRBV6-1	TRBJ2-1
CASSTGLAGGGGETQYF	TGTGCCAGCAGCACCGGACTAGCGGGAGGAGGGGGAGAGACCCAGTACTTC	-	TRBD2	TRBV5-4	TRBJ2-5
CASGGGSGNTIYF	TGCGCCAGCGGGGGCGGATCTGGAAACACCATATATTTT	-	-	TRBV10-2	TRBJ1-3
CASKTAGGEAFF	TGTGCCAGTAAAACCGCCGGGGGTGAAGCTTTCTTT	-	-	TRBV19	TRBJ1-1